Listed below are T cell receptor beta chains from one sample, sequenced in a study of shared clonotypes between healthy human individuals. TCRdb keeps only in-frame clones here, not all; method: immunoSEQ multiplex PCR. The sample carries roughly 2.1 million clones, about 93% recorded once. Sequencing input: naive CD8+ T cells from PBMCs. The receptor source for this set is a man younger than 35 in good health. Some clones in this sample may be carry-over from other donors' samples. Each CDR3 is given with its conserved first and last residue. A D gene is named only where the DNA matches it firmly. Some rows have no size entry. The others give once, few or many, or a class for an expanded clone.

size	V	D	J	CDR3	DNA
NA	TRBV25-1	NA	TRBJ2-7	CATSDSYEQYF	TGTGCCACCTCAGACAGCTACGAGCAGTACTTC
NA	TRBV19	NA	TRBJ2-1	CASNPGPLYNEQFF	TGTGCCAGTAACCCCGGGCCCCTCTACAATGAGCAGTTCTTC
NA	TRBV11-1	NA	TRBJ2-7	CASSHRDTYEQYF	TGTGCCAGCAGCCATAGGGATACCTACGAGCAGTACTTC
NA	TRBV9	NA	TRBJ2-1	CASSDPHGMVYNEQFF	TGTGCCAGCAGCGATCCTCACGGGATGGTTTACAATGAGCAGTTCTTC
NA	TRBV4-2	TRBD1	TRBJ1-2	CASSQESGTGGIYGYTF	TGTGCCAGCAGCCAAGAATCCGGGACAGGGGGCATCTATGGCTACACCTTC
NA	TRBV5-1	NA	TRBJ2-1	CASSTGRSWEFF	TGCGCCAGCAGCACCGGACGGTCTTGGGAGTTCTTC
once	TRBV4-1	NA	TRBJ2-1	CASSQDLRAEGNEQFF	TGCGCCAGCAGCCAAGATCTAAGGGCAGAAGGAAATGAGCAGTTCTTC
NA	TRBV27	NA	TRBJ2-7	CASRSGFKKYYEQYF	TGTGCCAGCAGGTCGGGATTTAAGAAGTACTACGAGCAGTACTTC
NA	TRBV9	NA	TRBJ2-1	CASSLPTGPALFF	TGTGCCAGCAGCCTCCCCACTGGGCCCGCGCTGTTCTTC
NA	TRBV15	TRBD2	TRBJ2-1	CATSMRRDYRNEQFF	TGTGCCACCAGCATGCGCCGGGACTACCGTAATGAGCAGTTCTTC
few	TRBV7-2	TRBD2	TRBJ2-7	CASSLEIERLAGGPYEQYF	TGTGCCAGCAGCTTAGAGATTGAGAGACTAGCGGGAGGGCCGTACGAGCAGTACTTC
NA	TRBV6-1	NA	TRBJ1-2	CAIPFTVYGYTF	TGTGCGATCCCCTTTACAGTCTATGGCTACACCTTC
NA	TRBV19	TRBD1	TRBJ1-5	CASLGTGVPYSNQPQHF	TGTGCCAGCCTAGGGACAGGCGTTCCTTATAGCAATCAGCCCCAGCATTTT
NA	TRBV5-5	NA	TRBJ1-2	CASSLAGPWGDGYTF	TGTGCCAGCAGCTTGGCCGGCCCGTGGGGGGATGGCTACACCTTC
once	TRBV5-4	NA	TRBJ2-7	CASSTDSYEQYF	TGTGCCAGCAGCACAGACAGCTACGAGCAGTACTTC
NA	TRBV15	TRBD1	TRBJ2-7	CATSGRDRGYEQYF	TGTGCCACCAGCGGCCGGGACAGGGGGTACGAGCAGTACTTC
NA	TRBV7-9	NA	TRBJ2-1	CASSLEETIRGEQFF	TGTGCCAGCAGCTTAGAAGAGACCATCAGGGGTGAGCAGTTCTTC
NA	TRBV4-2	NA	TRBJ2-2	CASGLDDTGELFF	TGTGCCTCGGGGCTAGATGACACCGGGGAGCTGTTTTTT
NA	TRBV4-1	NA	TRBJ1-3	CASSQAPRQISSGNTIYF	TGCGCCAGCAGCCAGGCACCACGACAGATAAGCTCTGGAAACACCATATATTTT
NA	TRBV19	NA	TRBJ2-3	CASSSEASPLTDTQYF	TGTGCCAGTAGTTCTGAGGCTAGTCCCCTCACAGATACGCAGTATTTT
NA	TRBV21-1	NA	TRBJ2-3	CASSKGPRRVTDTQYF	TGTGCCAGCAGCAAAGGTCCTCGGAGGGTGACAGATACGCAGTATTTT
NA	TRBV7-9	NA	TRBJ1-1	CASRLQGADTEAFF	TGTGCCAGCCGCCTCCAAGGGGCTGACACTGAAGCTTTCTTT
once	TRBV7-9	NA	TRBJ1-4	CASSLISTSEKLFF	TGTGCCAGCAGCTTAATTTCGACCTCTGAAAAACTGTTTTTT
NA	TRBV9	TRBD2	TRBJ2-3	CASSQIAGKADTQYF	TGTGCCAGCAGCCAAATAGCGGGAAAGGCAGATACGCAGTATTTT
NA	TRBV6-1	NA	TRBJ2-7	CASSEGGGLSSYEQYF	TGTGCCAGCAGTGAAGGGGGGGGGCTCAGCTCCTACGAGCAGTACTTC
NA	TRBV5-6	TRBD1	TRBJ2-7	CASSLELDRGGEQYF	TGTGCCAGCAGCTTGGAATTGGACAGGGGAGGCGAGCAGTACTTC
NA	TRBV28	NA	TRBJ1-1	CASTRGNTEAFF	TGTGCCAGCACCCGCGGGAACACTGAAGCTTTCTTT
NA	TRBV7-3	TRBD2	TRBJ2-7	CASSPGTSYEQYF	TGTGCCAGCAGCCCCGGGACTAGTTACGAGCAGTACTTC
NA	TRBV7-6	NA	TRBJ1-1	CASSLGDGNEAFF	TGTGCCAGCAGCTTAGGTGACGGGAATGAAGCTTTCTTT
NA	TRBV10-3	NA	TRBJ2-2	CAITGTLPSQGTGELFF	TGTGCCATAACCGGGACTCTACCCTCGCAGGGCACCGGGGAGCTGTTTTTT
NA	TRBV27	NA	TRBJ2-1	CASSLSISSYNEQFF	TGTGCCAGCAGTTTAAGTATTAGCTCCTACAATGAGCAGTTCTTC
NA	TRBV4-1	NA	TRBJ2-7	CASSQGGPTYEQYF	TGCGCCAGCAGCCAAGGTGGCCCGACCTACGAGCAGTACTTC
NA	TRBV9	NA	TRBJ2-1	CASSGVNSYNEQFF	TGTGCCAGCAGCGGGGTGAATTCCTACAATGAGCAGTTCTTC
NA	TRBV5-1	NA	TRBJ1-2	CASRESGTINGYTF	TGCGCCAGCCGAGAGTCCGGGACAATAAATGGCTACACCTTC
NA	TRBV5-1	NA	TRBJ2-1	CASSLEDRRLRSYNEQFF	TGCGCCAGCAGCTTGGAAGACAGGCGATTACGGTCCTACAATGAGCAGTTCTTC
NA	TRBV4-1	NA	TRBJ1-4	CASSLNMNNEKLFF	TGCGCCAGCAGCCTAAATATGAACAATGAAAAACTGTTTTTT
NA	TRBV9	TRBD2	TRBJ2-7	CASSVSAGGYEQYF	TGTGCCAGCAGCGTCTCTGCGGGAGGGTACGAGCAGTACTTC
NA	TRBV7-9	NA	TRBJ2-1	CASSRGRNEQFF	TGTGCCAGCAGCAGGGGTAGGAATGAGCAGTTCTTC
NA	TRBV2	NA	TRBJ1-2	CASSEGGPNYGYTF	TGTGCCAGCAGTGAAGGGGGGCCTAACTATGGCTACACCTTC
NA	TRBV27	NA	TRBJ2-1	CASRGGDAPWNEQFF	TGTGCCAGCAGGGGCGGGGACGCGCCCTGGAATGAGCAGTTCTTC
NA	TRBV27	NA	TRBJ1-2	CATFNYGYTF	TGTGCCACCTTTAACTATGGCTACACCTTC
NA	TRBV4-1	NA	TRBJ2-6	CASSLRDASSGANVLTF	TGCGCCAGCAGTCTAAGGGACGCAAGCTCTGGGGCCAACGTCCTGACTTTC
NA	TRBV10-3	NA	TRBJ2-3	CAISESGQSTDTQYF	TGTGCCATCAGTGAGTCCGGACAGTCCACAGATACGCAGTATTTT
few	TRBV6-1	NA	TRBJ1-1	CASSEYVFGGGTEAFF	TGTGCCAGCAGTGAATATGTCTTTGGGGGGGGAACTGAAGCTTTCTTT
NA	TRBV4-1	NA	TRBJ2-7	CASSQVGRESPYEQYF	TGCGCCAGCAGCCAAGTAGGTCGGGAGTCTCCCTACGAGCAGTACTTC
once	TRBV13	TRBD2	TRBJ2-7	CASSTWTSGSNEQYF	TGTGCCAGCAGCACCTGGACTAGCGGGAGTAACGAGCAGTACTTC
NA	TRBV27	TRBD1	TRBJ2-7	CASSLTPGQSYEQYF	TGTGCCAGCAGTTTGACGCCGGGACAGTCCTACGAGCAGTACTTC
few	TRBV5-6	NA	TRBJ2-1	CASSLELAYNEQFF	TGTGCCAGCAGCTTGGAACTAGCTTACAATGAGCAGTTCTTC